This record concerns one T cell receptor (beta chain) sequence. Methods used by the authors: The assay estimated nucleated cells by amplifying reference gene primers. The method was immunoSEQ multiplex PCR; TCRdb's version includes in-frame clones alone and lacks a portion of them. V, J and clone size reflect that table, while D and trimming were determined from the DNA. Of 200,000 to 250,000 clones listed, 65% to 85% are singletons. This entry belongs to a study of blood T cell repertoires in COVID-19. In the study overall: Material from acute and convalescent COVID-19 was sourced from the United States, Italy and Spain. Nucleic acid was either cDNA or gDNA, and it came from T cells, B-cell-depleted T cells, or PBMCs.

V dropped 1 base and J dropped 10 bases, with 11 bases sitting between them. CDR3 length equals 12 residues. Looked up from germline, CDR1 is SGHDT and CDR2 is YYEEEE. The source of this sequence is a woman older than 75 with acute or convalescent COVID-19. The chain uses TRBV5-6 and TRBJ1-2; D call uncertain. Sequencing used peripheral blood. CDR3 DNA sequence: TGTGCCAGCAGCTTGCCAGTTTCAACCTACACCTTC. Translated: CASSLPVSTYTF.